This T cell receptor beta chain came from a study of PD-L1 blockade in urothelial cancer. Study in general: Men with urothelial cancer arising in the bladder made up most of the 29 patients. Samples came from 3 weeks, at the second dose, and 6 weeks into treatment. A median of about 130,000 T cells was found in the blood samples.

Each patient supplied 1 to 8 pretreatment and on-treatment samples. Method: immunoSEQ multiplex PCR; TCRdb's copy keeps in-frame clones and lacks some. This table holds 100,000 or so clones, around 82% found once. Germline CDR1 is SGHAT and CDR2 is FQNNGV. V gave up 5 bases and J gave up 3 bases; unmatched junction bases: 3. The CDR3 loop spans 13 amino acids. This clonotype was sampled from a man between 50 and 59 years old with urothelial cancer. The source material was PBMCs, sampled around atezolizumab (anti-PD-L1) treatment. This chain connects TRBV11-2 to TRBJ1-1; 7 nucleotides align to TRBD1. CDR3 bases: TGTGCCAGCAGCCTCCAGGGGGACACTGAAGCTTTCTTT. Residues: CASSLQGDTEAFF.